This TCR beta chain was captured by sequencing in a study of T cell responses to AZD1222 COVID-19 vaccine. Study observations and caveats: White British donors predominated, females outnumbered males, and clonal diversity was possibly underestimated. Increases in Spike-specific TCR breadth and depth were seen after two AZD1222 doses.

Assay: immunoSEQ multiplex PCR; the TCRdb copy retains only in-frame clones and omits some. The sample has about 180,000 clones; 80% to 90% are singletons. Trimming took 4 bases from V and 6 from J, leaving 17 bases between them. The CDR3 is made up of 14 amino acids. Germline V gene data show CDR1 as GTSNPN and CDR2 as SVGIG (reference sequence). Note on this clone: Antigen specificity is unknown.

The TCR comes from an adult who received the AZD1222 COVID-19 vaccine. The chain uses TRBV30 and TRBJ2-3, with D tentatively TRBD1 or TRBD2 (5 bases each). Sequencing used peripheral blood, obtained 28 days after the second AZD1222 dose. In DNA, the CDR3 is TGTGCCTGGAACCCGGGACCCCTTGCCGATACGCAGTATTTT. Its protein product is CAWNPGPLADTQYF.